These 19 T cell receptor beta chains were all obtained from the same sample, sequenced in a study of siplizumab effects on memory and regulatory T cells. Method: immunoSEQ multiplex PCR; TCRdb's copy keeps in-frame clones and lacks some. The sample contains approximately 65,000 clones, over 80% of which appear only once. Sample: memory CD4+ T cells sorted from blood. These receptors were obtained from a human donor in good health.

J is TRBJ1-4 and V is TRBV5-1; a weak D match, TRBD1 (6 bases). Per the germline V gene, CDR1 is SGHRS and CDR2 is YFSETQ. The CDR3 length is 15 residues. The V end was cut by 2 bases, the J end by 3 bases, with 11 bases between. CDR3 protein: CASSLQGGPNEKLFF. The CDR3 region has the DNA TGCGCCAGCAGCTTACAGGGTGGGCCTAATGAAAAACTGTTTTTT.

The rearrangement links TRBV5-1 to TRBJ2-3, with 12 nucleotides matching TRBD2. This CDR3 is 16 amino acids long. Looked up from germline, CDR1 is SGHRS and CDR2 is YFSETQ. J gave up 5 bases and V 4 bases, and 8 bases lay outside the gene matches. CDR3 sequence reads: CASSPQTSGGRDTQYF. CDR3 nucleotides: TGCGCCAGCAGCCCCCAGACTAGCGGGGGAAGAGATACGCAGTATTTT.

This chain uses TRBV5-1 with TRBJ2-2, with a possible D match to TRBD2 (7 bases). V gave up 5 bases and J gave up 3 bases, with 14 bases separating them. The CDR3 loop spans 15 amino acids. Germline CDR1 reads SGHRS; CDR2 reads YFSETQ. In DNA form, the CDR3 reads TGCGCCAGCAGGAGATCGGGGGGCCACACCGGGGAGCTGTTTTTT. Protein sequence: CASRRSGGHTGELFF.

The CDR3 DNA reads as TGCGCCAGCAGCTCAGGACAGACAAGCGAGCAGTACTTC. This translates into CASSSGQTSEQYF. The rearrangement links TRBV5-1 to TRBJ2-7; D perhaps matches TRBD1 (6 bases). This CDR3 is built from 13 residues. V was pared by 3 bases and J by 6 bases, with 13 bases between. CDR1 is SGHRS and CDR2 is YFSETQ in the germline V gene.

The chain uses TRBV6-1 and TRBJ2-7; a weak D match, TRBD1 (5 bases). Germline CDR1 MNHNS, CDR2 SASEGT. Trimming took 6 bases from V and 12 from J, leaving 15 bases between them. This CDR3 spans 11 amino acids. The CDR3 region has the DNA TGTGCCAGCAGGGACCAGGTGGGGCTGTACTTC. Translating it yields CASRDQVGLYF.

About this clone: Other DNA sequences in the same sample also yield this CDR3. This sequence joins TRBV28 and TRBJ1-5; 7 nucleotides match TRBD1. Unmatched junction bases numbered 6, after V lost 5 bases and J lost 5 bases. CDR3 size: 14 residues. Per germline, CDR1 MDHEN and CDR2 SYDVKM. Here the CDR3 reads CASSPGQNHQPQHF. Written as DNA, the CDR3 is TGTGCCAGCAGTCCGGGACAGAACCATCAGCCCCAGCATTTT.

This clone was seen once. The chain has TRBV5-5 and TRBJ1-6, with D possibly TRBD1 on 6 matching bases. V dropped 2 bases and J dropped 9 bases, with 15 bases sitting between them. Per the germline V gene, CDR1 is SGHKS and CDR2 is YYEKEE (reference sequence). CDR3 length: 15 amino acids. The CDR3 DNA reads as TGTGCCAGCAGCTTACAAACAGGGATTGGTTCACCCCTCCACTTT. Protein: CASSLQTGIGSPLHF.

This clone was seen once. The chain carries TRBV2 and TRBJ2-3; TRBD2 agrees at 7 bases. With 5 bases clipped from V and 8 bases from J, the junction kept 1 base outside the gene matches. The CDR3 extends over 11 amino acids. Germline V CDR1 and CDR2: SNHLY, FYNNEI. CDR3 nucleotide sequence: TGTGCCAGCAGTCCGGGGGGTACGCAGTATTTT. Protein sequence: CASSPGGTQYF.

The J gene is TRBJ2-7, the V gene TRBV5-5; possibly TRBD1 for D (5 bases). V shed 5 bases and J shed 4 bases, with 16 bases lying between them. The CDR3 extends over 14 amino acids. Germline V gene lookup returns CDR1 SGHKS and CDR2 YYEKEE (reference sequence). CDR3 region: CASSYTGAGYEQYF. Here the CDR3 DNA reads TGTGCCAGCAGTTATACAGGAGCAGGGTACGAGCAGTACTTC.

The V call is TRBV5-5, the J call TRBJ1-2; D gene uncertain. Germline V lookup: CDR1 SGHKS, CDR2 YYEKEE (reference sequence). The V end was cut by 1 base, the J end by 8 bases, with 12 bases between. The CDR3 has 13 amino acids. CDR3 DNA sequence: TGTGCCAGCAGCTTGAGTCCTATGGGAGGCTACACCTTC. Encoded protein: CASSLSPMGGYTF.

This rearrangement joins TRBV6-9 to TRBJ1-2; D is ambiguous. The CDR3 totals 14 residues. In germline, CDR1 is MNHGY, CDR2 SVAAGI. V gave up 5 bases and J gave up 4 bases, with 14 bases separating them. Here the CDR3 DNA reads TGTGCCAGCAGTCCTTATAGGGAGGGCTATGGCTACACCTTC. Its translation: CASSPYREGYGYTF.

V and J are TRBV5-1 and TRBJ2-2; D possibly corresponds to TRBD2 (5 bases). The CDR3 loop spans 16 amino acids. CDR1 is SGHRS, CDR2 YFSETQ, per germline. The germline V and J ends were trimmed by 0 bases and 5 bases, with 14 bases remaining between them. The CDR3 here is CASSLDVVGETGELFF. In nucleotides, the CDR3 is TGCGCCAGCAGCTTGGATGTAGTGGGAGAAACCGGGGAGCTGTTTTTT.

The gene calls are TRBV28 and TRBJ1-5; perhaps TRBD1 as D (5 bases). From germline, CDR1 is MDHEN and CDR2 SYDVKM. The CDR3 runs 16 residues. Trimming stripped 5 bases from V and 1 base from J, with 15 bases between. This CDR3 reads CASSPVRGWSNQPQHF. CDR3 nucleotide sequence: TGTGCCAGCAGTCCCGTTCGGGGGTGGAGCAATCAGCCCCAGCATTTT.

The chain has TRBV18 and TRBJ2-5, with 9 bases aligning to TRBD1. Near its end, the DNA agrees better with TRBJ2-7, so the J call may be wrong. The CDR3 consists of 15 residues. In germline, CDR1 is KGHSH, CDR2 LQKENI. The CDR3 DNA follows: TGTGCCAGCACCAAATCCGGGACAGGGAAATCCGAGCAGTACTTC. It is translated as CASTKSGTGKSEQYF.

The chain combines TRBV7-9 with TRBJ2-7, with 7 bases matching TRBD2. The CDR3 is 15 residues long. V shed 5 bases and J 1 base; nucleotides not matched to a gene: 8. Per the germline V gene, CDR1 is SEHNR and CDR2 is FQNEAQ (reference sequence). Written as DNA, the CDR3 is TGTGCCAGCAGCCCCCAGCGGGGCAAATCCTACGAGCAGTACTTC. Its protein is CASSPQRGKSYEQYF. Complete variable domain (other parts from reference TRBV7-9 and TRBJ2-7): DTGVSQNPRHKITKRGQNVTFRCDPISEHNRLYWYRQTLGQGPEFLTYFQNEAQLEKSRLLSDRFSAERPKGSFSTLEIQRTEQGDSAMYLCASSPQRGKSYEQYFGPGTRLTVT.

In its sample, this clone was seen a few times. The chain carries TRBV7-2 and TRBJ2-1; D unresolved. The CDR3 contains 13 residues. V was cut by 5 bases and J by 7 bases, with 12 bases left in between. CDR1 SGHTA and CDR2 FQGNSA come from the germline V gene. CDR3 sequence (DNA): TGTGCCAGCAGCCCCGTCAACCTAAATGAGCAGTTCTTC. It codes for CASSPVNLNEQFF.

The gene calls are TRBV7-8 and TRBJ1-5; D gene ambiguous. The V end was cut by 3 bases, the J end by 3 bases, with 12 bases between. The length of the CDR3 is 15 residues. Germline values: CDR1 SGHVS, CDR2 FQNEAQ. CDR3 bases: TGTGCCAGCAGCTTTCTTCGGGCAGTCAATCAGCCCCAGCATTTT. It encodes CASSFLRAVNQPQHF.

This sequence joins TRBV6-5 and TRBJ1-2; D possibly corresponds to TRBD1 (5 bases). This CDR3 has 14 residues. The germline V and J ends were trimmed by 7 bases and 4 bases, with 16 bases remaining between them. Germline CDR1 MNHEY, CDR2 SVGAGI. The DNA of the CDR3 is TGTGCCAGCAACTCCTTGGGGGGGAGCTATGGCTACACCTTC. Translation: CASNSLGGSYGYTF.

The V and J genes are TRBV27 and TRBJ2-2; TRBD1 agrees at 8 bases. Germline V lookup: CDR1 MNHEY, CDR2 SMNVEV (reference sequence). V was pared by 5 bases and J by 4 bases, with 12 bases of the junction left unmatched. This CDR3 spans 17 amino acids. CDR3 region: CASSVRQGTWSTGELFF. Here the CDR3 DNA reads TGTGCCAGCAGTGTACGACAGGGGACGTGGAGCACCGGGGAGCTGTTTTTT.